This T cell receptor (beta chain) was sequenced in a study of early T cells in non-severe SARS-CoV-2 infection. Study context: Whole-blood bulk RNA, unsorted, was sequenced, and chains were unpaired.

The TCR library protocol was used to attach unique molecular identifiers. These identifiers were attached to individual cDNA molecules. TCRdb re-called the 5' RACE reads through MiXCR, storing one row per CDR3 protein. The data show tens of thousands of distinct CDR3 sequences, with around 12% seen just once and about 1.3% held by the top ten. In the case of this clonotype: Its antigen is undetermined.

The study, taken as a whole, reports: Comparison of clonotypes with VDJdb favored anti-spike CD8 responses while missing private and CD4 specificities.

The receptor was isolated from an adult who was a healthcare worker with PCR-confirmed SARS-CoV-2 infection or an uninfected control (not recorded which). The sample was whole blood, taken at baseline.

In nucleotides, the CDR3 is TGTGCCACCAGCGAGGACAAATTCGGGAATTCACCCCTCCACTTT. Its protein is CATSEDKFGNSPLHF. The rearrangement links TRBV15 to TRBJ1-6; TRBD1 is a possible D gene (5 bases). Trimming took off 5 bases at V and 7 bases at J, with 15 bases between the two ends. Germline CDR1 and CDR2: LNHNV and YYDKDF (reference sequence). This CDR3 is built from 15 residues. The full variable domain, its missing parts supplied by reference TRBV15 and TRBJ1-6, is DAMVIQNPRYQVTQFGKPVTLSCSQTLNHNVMYWYQQKSSQAPKLLFHYYDKDFNNEADTPDNFQSRRPNTSFCFLDIRSPGLGDTAMYLCATSEDKFGNSPLHFGNGTRLTVT.